Below, one TCR beta chain is given with its context. Its antigen is currently unknown. These data are taken from a study of T cell repertoires in cytomegalovirus infection. Study summary: In public TCR beta signatures, there were indications of both CMV infection and matching HLA type.

TCRdb reprocessed the reads with MiXCR, giving one entry per CDR3 protein. Here the sample spans about 260,000 distinct CDR3 sequences, approximately 15% being singletons. Trimming pared 2 bases from V and 10 bases from J, leaving 15 bases between. This CDR3 comprises 15 residues. The study's findings and limits: Summed frequency of public TCR beta families distinguished CMV carriers with the relevant HLA. Clonotypes of TCR beta that were HLA-C-restricted and CMV-specific dominated the ex vivo response.

This TCR came from a human donor in good health (CMV status not recorded). Some clones in this sample may be carry-over from other donors' samples. The sample taken for sequencing was PBMCs. The chain combines TRBV23-1 with TRBJ1-6; D may be TRBD1 (6 bases). TRBV23-1 is designated an ORF whose function remains uncertain. The CDR3 region has the DNA TGCGCCAGCAGTCAACCCGGACAGCAAATCTCACCCCTCCACTTT. Protein product: CASSQPGQQISPLHF.